The source of this T cell receptor (beta chain) is a study of T-cell reconstitution after alpha-beta-depleted transplantation in children. This CDR3 spans 16 amino acids. V lost 0 bases to trimming and J lost 1 base, with 12 bases between them. Germline V lookup: CDR1 ENHRY, CDR2 SYGVKD. Construction of the TCRbeta library involved unique molecular identifiers. TCRdb reprocessed the PCR reads with MiXCR, giving one entry per CDR3 protein. The sample holds approximately 390,000 distinct CDR3 sequences, roughly a tenth seen once. This clonotype was obtained from a human donor who donated a stem cell graft to a child with acute myeloid leukemia. The J gene is TRBJ1-1, the V gene TRBV10-3, with a possible D match to TRBD1 (5 bases). Sample: PBMCs from the stem cell graft donor, taken from the stem cell graft. The CDR3 loop reads CAISESGGRGNTEAFF. As DNA, the CDR3 is TGTGCCATCAGTGAGTCGGGGGGAAGGGGGAACACTGAAGCTTTCTTT.